These T cell receptor beta chains were read from a single sample in a study of T cells after yellow fever vaccination. TCRdb analysed the 5' RACE reads with MiXCR anew, one entry per CDR3 protein. Of approximately 250,000 distinct CDR3 sequences in the sample, about 3.5% were seen once. This sample comprised PBMCs, obtained 15 days after the yellow fever booster vaccination. These receptors were obtained from a man between 18 and 35 years old who received the YFV17D yellow fever vaccine. CDR3s include the opening cysteine and the closing phenylalanine or tryptophan. The D gene is left open where the match is weak. Clone sizes are given selectively: once, few, many, or a class where the clone is expanded.

j_gene,d_gene,abundance,v_gene,CDR3nt,CDR3aa
TRBJ1-2,-,many,TRBV4-1,TGCGCCAGCAGCCAAGGTAGTGGCTACACCTTC,CASSQGSGYTF
TRBJ2-7,-,-,TRBV10-2,TGCGCCAGCAGGATCGGGGGCGCCTACGAGCAGTACTTC,CASRIGGAYEQYF
TRBJ2-7,TRBD2,many,TRBV7-2,TGTGCCAGCAGCTTAGGCCTCGGGGGGGGCTACGAGCAGTACTTC,CASSLGLGGGYEQYF
TRBJ1-5,-,many,TRBV20-1,TGCAGTGCTAGAGATGCAAGGGCCCTTCTCTCTAGCAATCAGCCCCAGCATTTT,CSARDARALLSSNQPQHF
TRBJ2-7,-,many,TRBV27,TGTGCCAGCAGATCGGGCTACGAGCAGTACTTC,CASRSGYEQYF
TRBJ1-3,-,many,TRBV20-1,TGCAGTGCGCCCGACCCAGCCTCTGGAAACACCATATATTTT,CSAPDPASGNTIYF
TRBJ2-5,-,many,TRBV30,TGTGCCTGGAGTGTAAGCTGGGGCGCGGCAGAGACCCAGTACTTC,CAWSVSWGAAETQYF
TRBJ2-2,-,many,TRBV4-3,TGCGCCAGCAGCCAGCGGAGCTCCGGGGAGCTGTTTTTT,CASSQRSSGELFF
TRBJ2-4,-,many,TRBV20-1,TGCAGTGCTAGGTACCCGGGACTCAAAAACATTCAGTACTTC,CSARYPGLKNIQYF
TRBJ1-5,-,many,TRBV7-2,TGTGCCAGCAGGCTACTTTCAGGAGGGCCTCAGCCCCAGCATTTT,CASRLLSGGPQPQHF
TRBJ2-3,TRBD2,many,TRBV7-2,TGTGCCCTCGGGGGGGGAAATAGCACAGATACGCAGTATTTT,CALGGGNSTDTQYF
TRBJ2-5,-,-,TRBV7-2,TGTGCCAGCAGCTTAGATTGGGACACAGAGACCCAGTACTTC,CASSLDWDTETQYF
TRBJ2-7,-,many,TRBV12-3/TRBV12-4,TGTGCCAGCAGCCGCCTCAGCCACTCGAGGGGATACCAGTACTTC,CASSRLSHSRGYQYF
TRBJ2-1,-,-,TRBV20-1,TGCAGTGCTAAGGGGCTAGTTGGCAATGAGCAGTTCTTC,CSAKGLVGNEQFF
TRBJ2-5,-,many,TRBV11-2,TGTGCCAGCAGCTTAGATCTATGGGAGGGGGGAATCTCGGAGACCCAGTACTTC,CASSLDLWEGGISETQYF
TRBJ2-1,-,many,TRBV3-1,TGTGCCAGCAGCCAATGGGTTGAGGGAGAGCAGTTCTTC,CASSQWVEGEQFF
TRBJ2-1,-,many,TRBV11-3,TGTGCCAGCAGCTTATCGGACTCCTACAATGAGCAGTTCTTC,CASSLSDSYNEQFF
TRBJ2-7,TRBD1,many,TRBV12-3/TRBV12-4,TGTGCCAGCAGGAGACAGGGGGCAGACGAGCAGTACTTC,CASRRQGADEQYF
TRBJ1-5,-,many,TRBV5-4,TGTGCCAGCAGCTTGGGAGGGCTCGGCAATCAGCCCCAGCATTTT,CASSLGGLGNQPQHF
TRBJ2-5,TRBD2,many,TRBV7-9,TGTGCCAGCAGCTCGGGAAGCGGGGGGACCGAGACCCAGTACTTC,CASSSGSGGTETQYF
TRBJ2-1,-,many,TRBV7-2,TGTGCCAGCAGCTTATCATCCGCCGCCCGCTACAATGAGCAGTTCTTC,CASSLSSAARYNEQFF
TRBJ1-1,-,many,TRBV5-1,TGCGCCAGCAGCTTGTCGGGAGGGGGAGGTCAACAAGCTTTCTTT,CASSLSGGGGQQAFF
TRBJ2-1,TRBD2,-,TRBV5-4,TGTGCCAGCAGCTTGGTGGGGGGGAATGAGCAGTTCTTC,CASSLVGGNEQFF
TRBJ2-3,-,-,TRBV18,TGTGCCAGCTCACCAATGGACATCGGAGCTAGCACAGATACGCAGTATTTT,CASSPMDIGASTDTQYF
TRBJ1-2,TRBD1,many,TRBV9,TGTGCCAGCAGCGCGCTCAGGACAGGACATGGCTACACCTTC,CASSALRTGHGYTF
TRBJ2-2,-,many,TRBV7-2,TGTGCCAGCAGCTTAGGGACCTACACCGGGGAGCTGTTTTTT,CASSLGTYTGELFF
TRBJ2-3,TRBD2,many,TRBV5-5,TGTGCCAGCAGCTTGGGGCTAGCGGGGCGGGATACGCAGTATTTT,CASSLGLAGRDTQYF
TRBJ1-6,TRBD1,many,TRBV7-9,TGTGCCAGCAGCTTAGGGGCTTCGGACAGGCATTCACCCCTCCACTTT,CASSLGASDRHSPLHF
TRBJ2-5,TRBD2,many,TRBV6-2/TRBV6-3,TGTGCCAGCAAGGGACTAGAGGAGACCCAGTACTTC,CASKGLEETQYF
TRBJ1-5,TRBD1,many,TRBV7-2,TGTGCCAGCAGCTTAAACAGGGGGCAGCCCCAGCATTTT,CASSLNRGQPQHF
TRBJ2-5,TRBD1,many,TRBV20-1,TGCAGTGCTTTCCGGACAGGGGCAGAGACCCAGTACTTC,CSAFRTGAETQYF
TRBJ2-5,-,few,TRBV5-1,TGCGCCAGCTGCCCGGCGCGGCGCGAAGAGACCCAGTACTTC,CASCPARREETQYF
TRBJ2-7,-,many,TRBV4-3,TGCGCCAGCAGCCAAGAGGAGGCGGTCGGCCCGTCGCCCTACGAGCAGTACTTC,CASSQEEAVGPSPYEQYF
TRBJ2-1,TRBD1,many,TRBV7-6,TGTGCCAGCAGTTTACCAGGGACAGGGAAGAATGAGCAGTTCTTC,CASSLPGTGKNEQFF
TRBJ2-1,TRBD2,-,TRBV5-8,TGTGCCAGCAGCTCCGGGACTAGCGGGCACGGTGGTGAGTTCTTC,CASSSGTSGHGGEFF
TRBJ1-1,-,many,TRBV6-5,TGTGCCAGCAGTTACTCCCCGGATGCGAACACTGAAGCTTTCTTT,CASSYSPDANTEAFF
TRBJ2-1,-,many,TRBV5-1,TGCGCCAGCAGCTCAGGGGACTACTACAATGAGCAGTTCTTC,CASSSGDYYNEQFF
TRBJ2-3,TRBD2,many,TRBV2,TGTGCCAGCAGAAAACGGACTAGCGGGGGTGATACGCAGTATTTT,CASRKRTSGGDTQYF
TRBJ1-6,TRBD1,many,TRBV6-5,TGTGCCAGCAGTTACTCAGGGACAGAAGCGGGCTCACCCCTCCACTTT,CASSYSGTEAGSPLHF
TRBJ2-1,-,many,TRBV7-3,TGTGCCAGCAGCCCGGGAGTTAACAATGAGCAGTTCTTC,CASSPGVNNEQFF
TRBJ1-1,-,many,TRBV20-1,TGCAGTGCGGCCCTACAGGGAGGCACTGAAGCTTTCTTT,CSAALQGGTEAFF
TRBJ2-7,-,many,TRBV6-2/TRBV6-3,TGTGCCAGCAGCACCCTTCGTCTCGAGCAGTACTTC,CASSTLRLEQYF